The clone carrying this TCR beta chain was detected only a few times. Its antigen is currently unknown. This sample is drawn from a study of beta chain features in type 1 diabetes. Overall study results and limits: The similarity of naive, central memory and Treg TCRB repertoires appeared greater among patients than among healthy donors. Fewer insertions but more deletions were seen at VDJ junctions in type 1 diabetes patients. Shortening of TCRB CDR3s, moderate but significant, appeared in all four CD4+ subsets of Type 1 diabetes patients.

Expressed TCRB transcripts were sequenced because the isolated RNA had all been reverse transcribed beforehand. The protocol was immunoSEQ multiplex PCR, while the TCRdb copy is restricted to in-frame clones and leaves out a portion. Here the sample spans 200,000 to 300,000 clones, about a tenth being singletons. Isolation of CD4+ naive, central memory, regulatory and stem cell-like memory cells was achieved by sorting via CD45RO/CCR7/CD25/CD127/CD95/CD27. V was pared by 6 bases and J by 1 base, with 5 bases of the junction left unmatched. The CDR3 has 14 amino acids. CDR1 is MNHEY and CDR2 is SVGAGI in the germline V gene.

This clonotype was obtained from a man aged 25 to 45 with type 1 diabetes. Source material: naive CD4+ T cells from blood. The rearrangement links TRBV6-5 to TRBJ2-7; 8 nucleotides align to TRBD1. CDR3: CASSRDRQSYEQYF. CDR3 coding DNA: TGTGCCAGCAGCCGGGACAGGCAATCCTACGAGCAGTACTTC.